This is a list of T cell receptor beta chains from one sample in a study of T cell responses to AZD1222 COVID-19 vaccine. This table comes from immunoSEQ multiplex PCR, and its TCRdb copy is limited to in-frame clones, with some not included. The profile shows 120,000 to 150,000 clones, about 90% of them singletons. This material consisted of peripheral blood, taken on day 0 of MenACWY control vaccination. Source of these receptors: an adult in good health. The CDR3 runs from the conserved cysteine through the conserved F or W. D genes are given only for firm matches. Some rows mark clone size as missing; the rest say once, few, many or name a class of expanded clone.

abundance	d_gene	v_gene	j_gene	CDR3nt	CDR3aa
NA	NA	TRBV29-1	TRBJ2-2	TGCAGCGTTGGCGCGGGAACCGGGGAGCTGTTTTTT	CSVGAGTGELFF
NA	TRBD1	TRBV7-9	TRBJ2-2	TGTGCCAGCAGCGCCTTATGGACAGGGTTCGGCAACACCGGGGAGCTGTTTTTT	CASSALWTGFGNTGELFF
NA	NA	TRBV9	TRBJ1-3	TGTGCCAGCAGCGTCGACAGTCCGAGCTCTGGAAACACCATATATTTT	CASSVDSPSSGNTIYF
NA	NA	TRBV27	TRBJ1-2	TGTGCCACCAGACGTGCAGCCTCTTTTCCTAACTATGGCTACACCTTC	CATRRAASFPNYGYTF
NA	TRBD1	TRBV11-2	TRBJ1-6	TGTGCCAGCAGCTTAGATCGCTGGACAGGGAGATATAATTCACCCCTCCACTTT	CASSLDRWTGRYNSPLHF
NA	TRBD1	TRBV5-4	TRBJ1-2	TGTGCCAGCAGCTTGGCCTTAGGACAGGGTAGCGATGGCTACACCTTC	CASSLALGQGSDGYTF
NA	NA	TRBV5-5	TRBJ1-5	TGTGCCAGCAGCTTGGGACCTAGGGGGGATCTGCCCCAGCATTTT	CASSLGPRGDLPQHF
NA	NA	TRBV5-6	TRBJ1-5	TGTGCCAGCAGCTTGGCAGGGGTGGGAAGCAATCAGCCCCAGCATTTT	CASSLAGVGSNQPQHF
NA	NA	TRBV10-1	TRBJ2-3	TGCGCCAGCAGTGATGTCGGGGGAGATACGCAGTATTTT	CASSDVGGDTQYF
few	NA	TRBV5-4	TRBJ2-2	TGTGCCAGTCAATGGGCCGGGGAGCTGTTTTTT	CASQWAGELFF
NA	TRBD1	TRBV5-1	TRBJ1-3	TGCGCCAGCAGCCCGACAGGGTCAGGAAACACCATATATTTT	CASSPTGSGNTIYF
few	NA	TRBV10-3	TRBJ1-2	TGTGCCATCAGTGAGAGGGTCGACCGCCAGGGAGGCTATGGCTACACCTTC	CAISERVDRQGGYGYTF
NA	TRBD2	TRBV20-1	TRBJ2-5	TGCAGTGCTGGTGGGGGGGTGAAGACCCAGTACTTC	CSAGGGVKTQYF
NA	NA	TRBV29-1	TRBJ1-1	TGCAGCGTTGAAGAATACAGGAGGGGCACTGAAGCTTTCTTT	CSVEEYRRGTEAFF
NA	NA	TRBV10-3	TRBJ1-4	TGTGCCATCAGTGAGTCGGGCGGCGGTGAAAAACTGTTTTTT	CAISESGGGEKLFF
NA	TRBD1	TRBV18	TRBJ2-7	TGTGCCAGCTCGGTAAGGGGGCTTTTCTACGAGCAGTACTTC	CASSVRGLFYEQYF
NA	NA	TRBV25-1	TRBJ1-5	TGTGCCAGCAGTGACAGCGGCAGCAATCAGCCCCAGCATTTT	CASSDSGSNQPQHF
NA	NA	TRBV3-1/TRBV3-2	TRBJ2-1	TGTGCCAGCAGCCAATCCTGGGAGAATGAGCAGTTCTTC	CASSQSWENEQFF
NA	TRBD1	TRBV7-9	TRBJ2-7	TGTGCCAGCAGCTTAGAGGGCAGGGGGTCCTACGAGCAGTACTTC	CASSLEGRGSYEQYF
NA	NA	TRBV9	TRBJ2-7	TGTGCCAGCAGCCAAGGGGGCGAGCAGTACTTC	CASSQGGEQYF
NA	NA	TRBV7-2	TRBJ1-1	TGTGCCAGCAGCAAGGCTCGGTCGGTCACTGAAGCTTTCTTT	CASSKARSVTEAFF
NA	NA	TRBV29-1	TRBJ1-1	TGCAGCGTTGCGGGCGGGATGAACACTGAAGCTTTCTTT	CSVAGGMNTEAFF
once	NA	TRBV7-7	TRBJ1-5	TGTGCCAGCAGCTTAGACTCCTATCAGCCCCAGCATTTT	CASSLDSYQPQHF
NA	NA	TRBV30	TRBJ1-1	TGTGCCTGGGGGAGGCGGATAGGCGTGAACACTGAAGCTTTCTTT	CAWGRRIGVNTEAFF
NA	TRBD1	TRBV3-1/TRBV3-2	TRBJ2-7	TGTGCCAGCAGCCCAGTTTTGGGACAGGGGGACTTTTCCTACGAGCAGTACTTC	CASSPVLGQGDFSYEQYF
NA	NA	TRBV4-1	TRBJ2-1	TGCGCCAGCAGCCAAGATCGGACTGTCAATGAGCAGTTCTTC	CASSQDRTVNEQFF
NA	NA	TRBV28	TRBJ2-1	TGTGCCAGCAGTACATGGGGGAATGAGCAGTTCTTC	CASSTWGNEQFF
once	NA	TRBV6-5	TRBJ1-4	TGTGCCAGCAGTTTCTCGGCAGGGCATAATGAAAAACTGTTTTTT	CASSFSAGHNEKLFF
NA	NA	TRBV24-1	TRBJ2-2	TGTGCCACCAGTGATTCTCCTACCGGGGAGCTGTTTTTT	CATSDSPTGELFF
NA	NA	TRBV14	TRBJ1-2	TGTGCCAGCAGCCTAACTTCCGGGCCCTCAACTAACTATGGCTACACCTTC	CASSLTSGPSTNYGYTF
NA	TRBD1	TRBV2	TRBJ2-6	TGTGCCAGCGGGGGACAGGGTACTGGGGCCAACGTCCTGACTTTC	CASGGQGTGANVLTF
once	NA	TRBV9	TRBJ1-1	TGTGCCAGCAGCGTAGTGACTGGGAACACTGAAGCTTTCTTT	CASSVVTGNTEAFF
NA	NA	TRBV27	TRBJ2-1	TGTGCCAGCAGTTTATCTTCCAGTGCGTTTGAGCAGTTCTTC	CASSLSSSAFEQFF
NA	NA	TRBV19	TRBJ1-2	TGTGCCAGTAGTATTCGGGATAGTGGCTACACCTTC	CASSIRDSGYTF
NA	TRBD1	TRBV2	TRBJ1-6	TGTGCCAGCAGCCACAGGTATGGACAGGGTACGACTTCACCCCTCCACTTT	CASSHRYGQGTTSPLHF
NA	NA	TRBV19	TRBJ2-1	TGTGCCAGTATGGGGGGGCCACCTAACTCCTACAATGAGCAGTTCTTC	CASMGGPPNSYNEQFF
few	NA	TRBV7-6	TRBJ1-6	TGTGCCAGCAGCCCGATGAGCTCCTATAATTCACCCCTCCACTTT	CASSPMSSYNSPLHF
NA	TRBD2	TRBV15	TRBJ2-1	TGTGCCACCAGCAGAGCTAGCGGGGCATACAATGAGCAGTTCTTC	CATSRASGAYNEQFF
NA	TRBD2	TRBV3-1/TRBV3-2	TRBJ2-5	TGTGCCAGCAGCCCCTCAGCTCTAGCGGGAAGGGAGACCCAGTACTTC	CASSPSALAGRETQYF
NA	NA	TRBV6-5	TRBJ1-5	TGTGCCAGCAACCGACGACAGTTACATGATCAGCCCCAGCATTTT	CASNRRQLHDQPQHF
NA	NA	TRBV19	TRBJ2-2	TGTGCCAGTAGGTATGCTGATCTCGCCGGGGAGCTGTTTTTT	CASRYADLAGELFF
NA	TRBD1	TRBV11-2	TRBJ1-1	TGTGCCAGCAGCGCGACAGGGCGTACTGAAGCTTTCTTT	CASSATGRTEAFF
NA	NA	TRBV5-1	TRBJ1-2	TGCGCCAGCAGCTTGGTCAGGGGTCCTCCTAACTATGGCTACACCTTC	CASSLVRGPPNYGYTF
few	NA	TRBV5-4	TRBJ2-3	TGTGCCAGCGAGACGACCGGATACACAGATACGCAGTATTTT	CASETTGYTDTQYF
few	NA	TRBV10-3	TRBJ2-1	TGTGCCATCAGCCCACTATACCACTCCTACAATGAGCAGTTCTTC	CAISPLYHSYNEQFF
NA	TRBD1	TRBV2	TRBJ2-1	TGTGCCAGCAGACAGACAGGGGTCAATGAGCAGTTCTTC	CASRQTGVNEQFF
NA	TRBD2	TRBV9	TRBJ2-7	TGTGCCAGCAGCGTGGGGGGGACCCACCTCTACGAGCAGTACTTC	CASSVGGTHLYEQYF
NA	NA	TRBV30	TRBJ1-3	TGTGCCTGGAGTCCCACCCGGACGTTTACCTCTGGAAACACCATATATTTT	CAWSPTRTFTSGNTIYF
NA	NA	TRBV30	TRBJ2-3	TGTGCCTGGAGCCTGGTTACCAATACGCAGTATTTT	CAWSLVTNTQYF
once	NA	TRBV29-1	TRBJ2-5	TGCAGCGTGGCAGAGGAACCGACCCAGTACTTC	CSVAEEPTQYF
NA	TRBD1	TRBV7-8	TRBJ1-6	TGTGCCAGCAGCCCACTAACGTCAACAGGGGGAGGTTCACCCCTCCACTTT	CASSPLTSTGGGSPLHF